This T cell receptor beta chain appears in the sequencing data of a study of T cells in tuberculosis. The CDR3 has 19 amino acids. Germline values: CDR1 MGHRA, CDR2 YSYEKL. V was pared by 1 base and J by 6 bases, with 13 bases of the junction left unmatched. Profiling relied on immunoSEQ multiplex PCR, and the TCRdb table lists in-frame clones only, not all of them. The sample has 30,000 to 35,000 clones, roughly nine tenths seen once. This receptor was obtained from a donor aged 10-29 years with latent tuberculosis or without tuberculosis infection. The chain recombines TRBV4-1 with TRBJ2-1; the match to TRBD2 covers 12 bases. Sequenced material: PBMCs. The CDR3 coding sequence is TGCGCCAGCAGCCAAGTAGTCCTAGCGGGAGGGCTCGACCCCAATGAGCAGTTCTTC. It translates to CASSQVVLAGGLDPNEQFF.